This entry features one T cell receptor (beta chain) sequence. What it binds is unknown. Germline V gene data show CDR1 as SGHVS and CDR2 as FQNEAQ. This CDR3 is built from 16 residues. J lost 14 bases, V lost 4 bases, and 14 bases had no gene match. TCRdb's table, derived via immunoSEQ multiplex PCR, lists solely in-frame clones and lacks some. The sample records around 100,000 clones, around 90% being singletons. The data were taken from a study of T cell responses to AZD1222 COVID-19 vaccine. Study observations and caveats: CD4 TCRs linked to vaccination spanned spike, dominating at 160-218 and 743-854.

The input for sequencing was peripheral blood, taken on day 0 of AZD1222 vaccination. This TCR derives from an adult in good health. The genes are TRBV7-8 and TRBJ2-1; 13 bases line up with TRBD2. The CDR3 spells CASSSLGLAGVKVEFF. The CDR3 nucleotides are TGTGCCAGCAGCTCCCTTGGACTAGCGGGAGTCAAGGTAGAGTTCTTC.